A single sample is the source of the 16 T cell receptor beta chains below, sequenced in a study of shared clonotypes between healthy human individuals. CD45RO-negative cells were positively selected for CCR7, leaving out terminally differentiated effector memory CD45RA+ cells. Generated by immunoSEQ multiplex PCR, the TCRdb table keeps only in-frame clones and is missing some. The table lists roughly 2.1 million clones, under 95% of them singletons, with under 2% in the top ten. The sample taken for sequencing was naive CD8+ T cells from PBMCs. These receptors all come from a young man in good health. Some clones in this sample may be carry-over from other donors' samples.

The rearrangement uses TRBV19 and TRBJ1-1; D is ambiguous. The germline gives CDR1 LNHDA, CDR2 SQIVND (reference sequence). The CDR3 is 15 amino acids. Trimming removed 5 bases at V and 0 bases at J, with 13 bases between. Here the CDR3 reads CASSSRRGLNTEAFF. The CDR3 DNA reads as TGTGCCAGTAGTTCCCGTCGAGGGTTGAACACTGAAGCTTTCTTT.

J is TRBJ1-5 and V is TRBV4-1, with D maybe TRBD1 (5 bases). In germline, CDR1 is MGHRA, CDR2 YSYEKL. The CDR3 has 17 amino acids. Trimming removed 0 bases at V and 0 bases at J, with 12 bases between. This chain's CDR3 is CASSQDQWGLSNQPQHF. The DNA for the CDR3 is TGCGCCAGCAGCCAAGACCAGTGGGGACTTAGCAATCAGCCCCAGCATTTT.

The chain has TRBV19 and TRBJ1-1; unclear D gene. The germline gives CDR1 LNHDA, CDR2 SQIVND (reference sequence). The CDR3 has 13 amino acids. V was shortened by 0 bases and J by 5 bases, with 7 bases between the two germline ends. CDR3 coding DNA: TGTGCCAGTAGTATAGAGGATAGGACTGAAGCTTTCTTT. Protein sequence: CASSIEDRTEAFF.

With regard to this clone: Additional DNA sequences in this sample encode the identical CDR3. The V and J genes are TRBV28 and TRBJ2-2, with D maybe TRBD2 (5 bases). Trimming stripped 2 bases from V and 5 bases from J, with 9 bases between. CDR1 MDHEN and CDR2 SYDVKM come from the germline V gene. The CDR3 is 14 residues long. CDR3 DNA: TGTGCCAGCAGTTTAGAGGGCTGGACCGGGGAGCTGTTTTTT. Translation: CASSLEGWTGELFF.

The V and J genes are TRBV5-8 and TRBJ2-7; tentative D call: TRBD2 (5 bases). V lost 4 bases and J 0 bases, leaving 8 bases between the germline ends. This CDR3 has 13 residues. Germline V gene lookup returns CDR1 SGHTS and CDR2 YDEGEE. The CDR3 region is CASSAGDSYEQYF. CDR3 coding DNA: TGTGCCAGCAGCGCCGGGGACTCCTACGAGCAGTACTTC.

On this clone itself: Within the sample, other DNA sequences also encode this same CDR3. The rearrangement links TRBV30 to TRBJ2-1; TRBD2 might be the D (5 bases). There are 11 residues in the CDR3. Per the germline V gene, CDR1 is GTSNPN and CDR2 is SVGIG (reference sequence). V was shortened by 5 bases and J by 4 bases, with 6 bases between the two germline ends. CDR3 region: CAWGSYNEQFF. The CDR3 nucleotides read TGTGCCTGGGGGAGTTACAATGAGCAGTTCTTC.

The gene calls are TRBV28 and TRBJ1-4; D is possibly TRBD1 (5 bases). V lost 5 bases and J lost 0, with 10 bases in between. This CDR3 is built from 15 residues. Per the germline V gene, CDR1 is MDHEN and CDR2 is SYDVKM. The CDR3 region is CASSGGRTTNEKLFF. CDR3 bases: TGTGCCAGCAGTGGGGGACGGACAACTAATGAAAAACTGTTTTTT.

V gene TRBV7-9 combines with J gene TRBJ2-1; weak D call: TRBD1 (5 bases). V gave up 4 bases and J gave up 8 bases, with 9 bases separating them. The CDR3 has 12 amino acids. Germline V gene sequence: CDR1 SEHNR, CDR2 FQNEAQ (reference sequence). CDR3 region: CASSSTGDEQFF. The CDR3 bases are TGTGCCAGCAGCTCCACAGGCGATGAGCAGTTCTTC.

The genes are TRBV29-1 and TRBJ1-5; weak D call: TRBD1 (6 bases). Per germline, CDR1 SQVTM and CDR2 ANQGSEA. The V and J ends lost 4 bases and 0 bases respectively, with 10 bases between them. The CDR3 loop spans 14 amino acids. The CDR3 DNA reads as TGCAGCGTTGGTACAGGGTTTAGCAATCAGCCCCAGCATTTT. Protein: CSVGTGFSNQPQHF. Filled out from reference TRBV29-1 and TRBJ1-5, the complete variable domain reads SAVISQKPSRDICQRGTSLTIQCQVDSQVTMMFWYRQQPGQSLTLIATANQGSEATYESGFVIDKFPISRPNLTFSTLTVSNMSPEDSSIYLCSVGTGFSNQPQHFGDGTRLSIL.

In its sample, this clone was seen once. V and J are TRBV27 and TRBJ2-7; tentative D call: TRBD2 (6 bases). The germline V gene encodes CDR1 MNHEY and CDR2 SMNVEV (reference sequence). The V and J ends lost 5 bases and 2 bases respectively, with 10 bases between them. This CDR3 is 13 amino acids long. This CDR3 reads CASSIAAAYEQYF. CDR3 bases: TGTGCCAGCAGTATAGCGGCTGCCTACGAGCAGTACTTC.

The chain couples TRBV2 to TRBJ1-1; D remains ambiguous. V was clipped by 8 bases and J by 11 bases, with 18 bases between them. The CDR3 extends over 12 amino acids. CDR1 is SNHLY, CDR2 FYNNEI, per germline. CDR3 amino acids: CASVILSLMAFF. CDR3 bases: TGTGCCAGCGTTATCCTTTCCCTGATGGCTTTCTTT.

The table lists this clone with a count of one. The chain uses TRBV7-9 and TRBJ2-3; a weak D match, TRBD2 (6 bases). V dropped 2 bases and J dropped 1 base, with 13 bases sitting between them. The CDR3 is 16 residues long. CDR1 is SEHNR and CDR2 is FQNEAQ in the germline V gene (reference sequence). CDR3 region: CASSLPLARGTDTQYF. CDR3 DNA sequence: TGTGCCAGCAGCTTACCCCTAGCGCGGGGCACAGATACGCAGTATTTT. The whole variable domain, remainder taken from reference TRBV7-9 and TRBJ2-3, is DTGVSQNPRHKITKRGQNVTFRCDPISEHNRLYWYRQTLGQGPEFLTYFQNEAQLEKSRLLSDRFSAERPKGSFSTLEIQRTEQGDSAMYLCASSLPLARGTDTQYFGPGTRLTVL.

The chain links TRBV9 to TRBJ2-7; tentatively, D is TRBD1 (5 bases). Germline-derived CDR1 and CDR2 are SGDLS and YYNGEE. The V gene lost 4 bases and the J gene lost 6 bases, with 17 bases spanning the gap. This CDR3 has 14 residues. CDR3 DNA: TGTGCCAGCAGCCCCCTTGGCAGGGCTGGCGAGCAGTACTTC. This sequence encodes CASSPLGRAGEQYF.

This clone has only one observation. Within the sample, other DNA sequences also encode this same CDR3. The V call is TRBV5-4, the J call TRBJ2-3, with TRBD1 matching over 10 bases. The ends lost 4 bases at V and 1 base at J; junction bases unmatched: 3. Germline V gene sequence: CDR1 SGHNT, CDR2 YYREEE (reference sequence). The CDR3 spans 15 residues. The CDR3 spells CASSPGTGGTDTQYF. CDR3 DNA: TGTGCCAGCAGCCCCGGGACAGGGGGCACAGATACGCAGTATTTT.

The chain carries TRBV7-2 and TRBJ2-1, with TRBD2 matching over 13 bases. The CDR3 consists of 16 residues. Germline lookup yields CDR1 SGHTA and CDR2 FQGNSA. Trimming cost V 4 bases and J 6 bases; bases outside gene matches: 6. The CDR3 sequence is CASSSTSGRAVNEQFF. The CDR3 region has the DNA TGTGCCAGCAGCTCAACTAGCGGGAGGGCCGTCAATGAGCAGTTCTTC.

This chain joins TRBV9 and TRBJ2-6, with D maybe TRBD2 (5 bases). This CDR3 contains 19 residues. Between the trimmed V and J ends, which lost 4 bases and 0 bases, there was a span of 20 bases. The V gene's germline CDR1 is SGDLS and CDR2 YYNGEE. CDR3: CASSSSRVLDPSGANVLTF. The CDR3 bases are TGTGCCAGCAGCTCCAGCCGGGTACTAGATCCCTCTGGGGCCAACGTCCTGACTTTC. The full variable domain, completed using reference TRBV9 and TRBJ2-6, is DSGVTQTPKHLITATGQRVTLRCSPRSGDLSVYWYQQSLDQGLQFLIQYYNGEERAKGNILERFSAQQFPDLHSELNLSSLELGDSALYFCASSSSRVLDPSGANVLTFGAGSRLTVL.